This T cell receptor beta chain was sequenced for a study of blood T cell repertoires in COVID-19. Study-level background: Samples representing acute and convalescent COVID-19 were sourced from the United States, Italy and Spain.

The CDR3 loop spans 11 amino acids. CDR1 and CDR2 (germline): SNHLY, FYNNEI. Trimming took 7 bases from V and 2 from J, leaving 5 bases between them. The repertoire was sequenced with immunoSEQ multiplex PCR; TCRdb's copy has only in-frame clones and lacks some. The sample records roughly 250,000 clones, approximately 90% being singletons. In its sample, this clone was seen once. The V call is TRBV2, the J call TRBJ1-2; no definite D call. The sample comprised peripheral blood. This clonotype was obtained from a man aged 30 to 45 with acute or convalescent COVID-19. The CDR3 region has the DNA TGTGCCAGCATACAGAACTATGGCTACACCTTC. Translated: CASIQNYGYTF.